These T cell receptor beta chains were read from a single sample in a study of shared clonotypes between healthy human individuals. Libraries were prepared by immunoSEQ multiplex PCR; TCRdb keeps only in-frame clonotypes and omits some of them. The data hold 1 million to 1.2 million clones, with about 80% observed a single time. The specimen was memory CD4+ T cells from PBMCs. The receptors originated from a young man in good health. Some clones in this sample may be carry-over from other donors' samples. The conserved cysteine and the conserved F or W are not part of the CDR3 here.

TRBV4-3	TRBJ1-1	ASSQVGNTEAF
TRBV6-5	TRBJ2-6	ASSYSSGANVLT
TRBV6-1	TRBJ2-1	ASSVAGERSYNEQF
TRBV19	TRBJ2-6	ASSLPGAGANVLT
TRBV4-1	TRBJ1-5	ASSQGTGEYQPQH
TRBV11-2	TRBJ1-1	ASSWTVNTNTEAF
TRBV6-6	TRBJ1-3	ASSRDRGLSGNTIY
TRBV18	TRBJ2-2	ASSHSKEAGVYTGELF
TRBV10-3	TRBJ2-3	AIRAGGVVDTQY
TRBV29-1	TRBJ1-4	SVQIGQGREKLF
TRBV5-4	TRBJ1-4	ASSLPGTEKLF
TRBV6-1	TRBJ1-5	ASSGLRQGWGQPQH
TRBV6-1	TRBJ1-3	ASIKLSSGNTIY
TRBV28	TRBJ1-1	ASTLLGGYTEAF
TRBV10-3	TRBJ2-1	AISPNDNRENEQF